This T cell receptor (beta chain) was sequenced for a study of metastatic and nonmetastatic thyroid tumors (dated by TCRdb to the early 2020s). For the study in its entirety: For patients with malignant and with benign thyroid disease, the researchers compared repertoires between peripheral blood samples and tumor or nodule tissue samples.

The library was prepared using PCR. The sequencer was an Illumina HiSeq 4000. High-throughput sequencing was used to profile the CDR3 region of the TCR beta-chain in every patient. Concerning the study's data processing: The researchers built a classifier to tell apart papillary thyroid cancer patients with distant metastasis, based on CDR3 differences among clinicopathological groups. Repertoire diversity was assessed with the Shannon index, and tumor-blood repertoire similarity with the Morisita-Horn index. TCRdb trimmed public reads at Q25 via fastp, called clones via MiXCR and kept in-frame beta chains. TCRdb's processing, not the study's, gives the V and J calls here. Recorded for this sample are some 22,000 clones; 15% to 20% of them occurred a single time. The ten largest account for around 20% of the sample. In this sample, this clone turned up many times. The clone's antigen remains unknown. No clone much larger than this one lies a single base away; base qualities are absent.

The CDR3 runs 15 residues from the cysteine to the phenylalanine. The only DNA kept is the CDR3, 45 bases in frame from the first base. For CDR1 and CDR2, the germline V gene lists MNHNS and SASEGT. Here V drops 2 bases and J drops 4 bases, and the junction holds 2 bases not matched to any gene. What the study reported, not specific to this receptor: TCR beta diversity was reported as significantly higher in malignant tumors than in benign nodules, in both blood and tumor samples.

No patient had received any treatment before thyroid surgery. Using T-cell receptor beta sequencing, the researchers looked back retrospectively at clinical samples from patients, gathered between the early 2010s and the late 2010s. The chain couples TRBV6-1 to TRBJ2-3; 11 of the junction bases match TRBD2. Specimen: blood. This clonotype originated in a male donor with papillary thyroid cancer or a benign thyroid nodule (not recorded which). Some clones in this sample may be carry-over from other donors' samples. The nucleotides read TGTGCCAGCAGTGAATTTAGCGGGGGGGCAGATACGCAGTATTTT. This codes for CASSEFSGGADTQYF.